The entry below gives a single TCR beta chain sequence along with its context. Its antigen is currently unknown. Survey-level resolution applied to immunoSEQ assay v3.0. Sequencing was performed with immunoSEQ multiplex PCR; in TCRdb, only in-frame clones are kept and a portion is missing. The table has roughly 24,000 clones, about 85% seen once; the top ten hold 9.5% to 15%. There are 14 residues in the CDR3. V was cut by 7 bases and J by 5 bases, with 20 bases left in between. Germline V gene lookup returns CDR1 SQVTM and CDR2 ANQGSEA. This record belongs to a study of long-term antiretroviral therapy in people with HIV. Points from the study as a whole: The study collected blood between the mid-2000s and the late 2010s, possibly under older ART regimens.

The V and J genes are TRBV29-1 and TRBJ1-1; possible D gene TRBD1, 5 bases. The receptor comes from a man in his forties with HIV. The source material was unsorted PBMCs, sampled 1.6 years after starting antiretroviral therapy. DNA of the CDR3: TGCAGCGCCGCCCAGGCGGCCGGGGGAACTGAAGCTTTCTTT. As protein: CSAAQAAGGTEAFF.